The 16 T cell receptor beta chains listed next were all sequenced from one sample in a study of blood T cell repertoires in COVID-19. TCRdb's copy holds only in-frame clones and misses some; the assay was immunoSEQ multiplex PCR. Here the sample spans about 370,000 clones, roughly 90% being singletons. Sequencing was carried out using peripheral blood. These receptor sequences come from a man between 18 and 35 years old with active or convalescent COVID-19.

The chain joins TRBV20-1 to TRBJ2-7; no clear D gene. The germline V and J ends were trimmed by 3 bases and 0 bases, with 9 bases remaining between them. Looked up from germline, CDR1 is DFQATT and CDR2 is SNEGSKA (reference sequence). There are 13 residues in the CDR3. The CDR3 nucleotides are TGCAGTGCTAGTACCTCAGTCTCCTACGAGCAGTACTTC. It yields the protein CSASTSVSYEQYF.

V usage is TRBV5-1 and J usage is TRBJ2-5; D is perhaps TRBD2 (6 bases). V was shortened by 1 base and J by 5 bases, with 12 bases between the two germline ends. The germline V gene has CDR1 SGHRS and CDR2 YFSETQ. The CDR3 is 14 residues long. The CDR3 DNA reads as TGCGCCAGCAGCTTGATAGTCAGCGGGGAGACCCAGTACTTC. Translated: CASSLIVSGETQYF.

The chain links TRBV9 to TRBJ1-1; D remains ambiguous. Germline V gene lookup returns CDR1 SGDLS and CDR2 YYNGEE. This CDR3 has 15 residues. V gave up 1 base and J gave up 6 bases, with 16 bases separating them. The CDR3 region is CASSVKSGEVSEAFF. The CDR3 DNA reads as TGTGCCAGCAGCGTAAAATCGGGTGAGGTCTCTGAAGCTTTCTTT. The whole variable domain, filled in from reference TRBV9 and TRBJ1-1, reads DSGVTQTPKHLITATGQRVTLRCSPRSGDLSVYWYQQSLDQGLQFLIQYYNGEERAKGNILERFSAQQFPDLHSELNLSSLELGDSALYFCASSVKSGEVSEAFFGQGTRLTVV.

This clone was detected only once. This chain joins TRBV9 and TRBJ2-1; a possible D gene is TRBD2 (6 bases). The germline V gene has CDR1 SGDLS and CDR2 YYNGEE. The germline V and J ends were trimmed by 2 bases and 8 bases, with 14 bases remaining between them. This CDR3 is 14 amino acids long. CDR3 residues: CASSVAGLGDEQFF. DNA for the CDR3: TGTGCCAGCAGCGTTGCGGGGCTAGGGGATGAGCAGTTCTTC.

The chain recombines TRBV5-1 with TRBJ1-1, with TRBD1 as a possible D gene (5 bases). The CDR3 covers 14 residues. The V gene lost 0 bases and the J gene lost 0 bases, with 6 bases spanning the gap. CDR1 and CDR2 (germline): SGHRS, YFSETQ. The CDR3 DNA is TGCGCCAGCAGCTTGGGACAGATGAACACTGAAGCTTTCTTT. Its translation: CASSLGQMNTEAFF.

This rearrangement joins TRBV4-1 to TRBJ1-3, with D possibly being TRBD1 (6 bases). Germline V gene lookup returns CDR1 MGHRA and CDR2 YSYEKL. This CDR3 has 16 amino acids. V dropped 2 bases and J dropped 0 bases, with 11 bases sitting between them. The CDR3 spells CASSQRQDPSGNTIYF. CDR3 nucleotides: TGCGCCAGCAGCCAAAGACAGGATCCCTCTGGAAACACCATATATTTT.

V and J are TRBV18 and TRBJ1-1; D not resolved. The germline gives CDR1 KGHSH, CDR2 LQKENI. This CDR3 contains 14 residues. Deletions cut 2 bases from V and 6 bases from J, with 13 bases between. CDR3 region: CASSPSRGHAEAFF. CDR3 nucleotide sequence: TGTGCCAGCTCACCAAGTCGAGGGCACGCTGAAGCTTTCTTT. Together with reference TRBV18 and TRBJ1-1, the CDR3 gives the full variable domain: NAGVMQNPRHLVRRRGQEARLRCSPMKGHSHVYWYRQLPEEGLKFMVYLQKENIIDESGMPKERFSAEFPKEGPSILRIQQVVRGDSAAYFCASSPSRGHAEAFFGQGTRLTVV.

This rearrangement joins TRBV6-5 to TRBJ2-7; D may be TRBD2 (5 bases). Trimming removed 0 bases at V and 6 bases at J, with 6 bases between. CDR1 and CDR2 (germline): MNHEY, SVGAGI. The CDR3 length is 12 residues. The CDR3 DNA follows: TGTGCCAGCAGTTACTCAGAGGGCGAGCAGTACTTC. This translates into CASSYSEGEQYF.

CDR3 in DNA: TGTGCCACCCAACATCGGAGCTCCTATAATTCACCCCTCCACTTT. This sequence encodes CATQHRSSYNSPLHF. The chain joins TRBV15 to TRBJ1-6; D is undetermined. The germline V gene encodes CDR1 LNHNV and CDR2 YYDKDF (reference sequence). The CDR3 extends over 15 amino acids. Trimming pared 8 bases from V and 0 bases from J, leaving 11 bases between.

This chain uses TRBV10-3 with TRBJ1-6; D is unresolved. Deletions cut 2 bases from V and 9 bases from J, with 11 bases between. The CDR3 runs to 14 residues. CDR1 ENHRY and CDR2 SYGVKD come from the germline V gene. CDR3 nucleotides: TGTGCCATCAGTGAGGATCTAGACCCTTCACCCCTCCACTTT. It encodes CAISEDLDPSPLHF.

V gene TRBV7-8 combines with J gene TRBJ2-3; 10 nucleotides align to TRBD2. Germline CDR1 and CDR2: SGHVS and FQNEAQ. The CDR3 is made up of 16 amino acids. The J segment lost 9 bases and the V segment lost 5 bases, leaving 14 bases of the junction unmatched. The CDR3 loop is CASSRGLAGVGRTQYF. CDR3 sequence (DNA): TGTGCCAGCAGCCGAGGGCTAGCGGGGGTTGGTCGGACGCAGTATTTT.

The genes are TRBV4-3 and TRBJ2-1, with unresolved D. With 0 bases removed from V and 4 bases from J, the gap between germline ends came to 7 bases. This CDR3 is 14 amino acids long. Germline-derived CDR1 and CDR2 are LGHNA and YSLEER. The CDR3 DNA reads TGCGCCAGCAGCCAAGATCGGCGGTACAATGAGCAGTTCTTC. It translates to CASSQDRRYNEQFF.

J is TRBJ1-1 and V is TRBV5-5, with D perhaps matching TRBD1 (5 bases). CDR3 length equals 14 residues. V was clipped by 4 bases and J by 1 base, with 11 bases between them. Germline V gene sequence: CDR1 SGHKS, CDR2 YYEKEE (reference sequence). The CDR3 bases are TGTGCCAGCAGCGAACAGGTTTCGAACACTGAAGCTTTCTTT. Its protein product is CASSEQVSNTEAFF.

Only one count was recorded for this clone. This rearrangement joins TRBV4-3 to TRBJ1-6; 10 bases fit TRBD1. The CDR3 is 15 amino acids. The V and J ends lost 1 base and 7 bases, in that order; junction bases with no gene match: 1. Germline V gives CDR1 LGHNA, CDR2 YSLEER. The CDR3 region has the DNA TGCGCCAGCAGCCAAGGACAGGGGGCGAATTCACCCCTCCACTTT. Its protein product is CASSQGQGANSPLHF.

The V and J genes are TRBV19 and TRBJ1-1; 11 bases line up with TRBD1. This CDR3 is built from 14 residues. Germline V gene sequence: CDR1 LNHDA, CDR2 SQIVND (reference sequence). V was pared by 6 bases and J by 8 bases, with 8 bases of the junction left unmatched. Written as DNA, the CDR3 is TGTGCCAGTAGGGACAGGGGGCCGTGGCGGGAAGCTTTCTTT. Protein product: CASRDRGPWREAFF.

The table lists this clone with a count of one. The gene calls are TRBV6-5 and TRBJ1-5; TRBD1 agrees at 8 bases. The CDR3 is made up of 15 amino acids. V dropped 6 bases and J dropped 3; count of bases not matched to a gene: 7. Germline V gives CDR1 MNHEY, CDR2 SVGAGI. Written as DNA, the CDR3 is TGTGCCAGCAGCCCAACAGGGGGTCCCAATCAGCCCCAGCATTTT. This encodes CASSPTGGPNQPQHF.